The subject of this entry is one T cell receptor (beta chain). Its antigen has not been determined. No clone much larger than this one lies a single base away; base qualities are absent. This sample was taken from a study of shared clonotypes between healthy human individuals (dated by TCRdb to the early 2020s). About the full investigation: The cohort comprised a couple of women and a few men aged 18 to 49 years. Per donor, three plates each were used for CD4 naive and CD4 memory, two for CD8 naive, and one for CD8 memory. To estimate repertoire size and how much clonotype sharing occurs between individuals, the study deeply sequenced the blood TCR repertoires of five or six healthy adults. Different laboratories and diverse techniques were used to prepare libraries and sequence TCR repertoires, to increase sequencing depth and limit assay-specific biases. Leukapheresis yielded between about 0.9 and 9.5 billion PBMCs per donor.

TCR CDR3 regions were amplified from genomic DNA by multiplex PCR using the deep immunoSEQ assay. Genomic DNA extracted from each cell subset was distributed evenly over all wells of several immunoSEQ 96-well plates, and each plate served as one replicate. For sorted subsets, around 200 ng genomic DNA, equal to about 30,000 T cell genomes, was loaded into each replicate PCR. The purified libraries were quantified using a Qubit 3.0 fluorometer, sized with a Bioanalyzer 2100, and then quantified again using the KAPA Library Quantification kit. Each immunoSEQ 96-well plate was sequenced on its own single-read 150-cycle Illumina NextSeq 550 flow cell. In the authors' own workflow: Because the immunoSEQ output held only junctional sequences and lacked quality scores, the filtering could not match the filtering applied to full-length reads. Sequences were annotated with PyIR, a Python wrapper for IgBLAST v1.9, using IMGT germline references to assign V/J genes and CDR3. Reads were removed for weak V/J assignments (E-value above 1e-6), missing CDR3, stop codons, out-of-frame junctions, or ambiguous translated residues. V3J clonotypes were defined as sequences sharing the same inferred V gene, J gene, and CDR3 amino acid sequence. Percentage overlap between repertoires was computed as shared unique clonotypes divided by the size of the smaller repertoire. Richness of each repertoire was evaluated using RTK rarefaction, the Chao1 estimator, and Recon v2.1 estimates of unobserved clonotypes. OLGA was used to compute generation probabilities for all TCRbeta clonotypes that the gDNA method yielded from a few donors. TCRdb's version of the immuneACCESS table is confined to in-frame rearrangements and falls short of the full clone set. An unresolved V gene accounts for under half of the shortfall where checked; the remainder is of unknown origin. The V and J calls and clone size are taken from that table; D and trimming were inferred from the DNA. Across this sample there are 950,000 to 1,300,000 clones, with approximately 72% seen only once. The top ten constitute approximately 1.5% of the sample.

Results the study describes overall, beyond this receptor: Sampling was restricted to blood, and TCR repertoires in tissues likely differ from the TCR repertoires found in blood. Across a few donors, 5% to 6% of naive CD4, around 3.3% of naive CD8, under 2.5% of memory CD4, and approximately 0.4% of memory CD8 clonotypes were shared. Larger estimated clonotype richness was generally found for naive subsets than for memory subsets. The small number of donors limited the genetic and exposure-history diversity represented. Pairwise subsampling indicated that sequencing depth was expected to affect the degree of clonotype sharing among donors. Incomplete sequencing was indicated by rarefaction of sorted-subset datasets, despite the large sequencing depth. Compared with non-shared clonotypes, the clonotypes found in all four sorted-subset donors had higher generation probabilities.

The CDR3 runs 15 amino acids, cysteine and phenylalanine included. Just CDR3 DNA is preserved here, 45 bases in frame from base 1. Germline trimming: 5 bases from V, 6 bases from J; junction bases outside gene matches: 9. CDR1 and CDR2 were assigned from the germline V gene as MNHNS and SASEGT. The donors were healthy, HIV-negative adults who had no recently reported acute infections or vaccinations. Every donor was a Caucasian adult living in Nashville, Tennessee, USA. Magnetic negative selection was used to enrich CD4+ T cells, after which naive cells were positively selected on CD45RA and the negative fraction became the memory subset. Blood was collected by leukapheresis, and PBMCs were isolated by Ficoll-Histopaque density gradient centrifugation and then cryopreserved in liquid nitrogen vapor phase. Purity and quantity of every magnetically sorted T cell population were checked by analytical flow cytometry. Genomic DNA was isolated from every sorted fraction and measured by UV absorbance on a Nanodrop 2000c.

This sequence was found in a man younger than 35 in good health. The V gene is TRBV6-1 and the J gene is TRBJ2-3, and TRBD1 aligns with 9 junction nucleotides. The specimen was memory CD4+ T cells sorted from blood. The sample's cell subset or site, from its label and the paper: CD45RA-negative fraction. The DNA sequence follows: TGTGCCAGCAGTACAGGGGGCTGGAGAACGGATACGCAGTATTTT. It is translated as CASSTGGWRTDTQYF.